This is a list of T cell receptor beta chains from one sample in a study of blood T cell repertoires in COVID-19. Only in-frame clones appear in the TCRdb table, and some are missing; sequencing was by immunoSEQ multiplex PCR. The sample yields about 250,000 clones, around nine tenths seen once. Sequencing input: peripheral blood. The receptors shown here come from a woman aged 40 to 55 who had recovered from COVID-19. Both conserved end residues are part of each CDR3. Each record gives: J gene, V gene, D gene, clone size, CDR3 DNA, CDR3 protein. The D gene is left open where the match is weak. Size is omitted from some rows. Given values are once, few, many or a class for expanded clones.

J gene: TRBJ1-1; V gene: TRBV7-2; D gene: .; clone size: .; CDR3 DNA: TGTGCCAGCAGCTTATGGCCCAGGGGTAGGGACACTGAAGCTTTCTTT; CDR3 protein: CASSLWPRGRDTEAFF
J gene: TRBJ2-2; V gene: TRBV3-1/TRBV3-2; D gene: TRBD2; clone size: .; CDR3 DNA: TGTGCCAGCAGCCAGTCCGGGACTAGCGGGAGTGGCGGGGAGCTGTTTTTT; CDR3 protein: CASSQSGTSGSGGELFF
J gene: TRBJ1-2; V gene: TRBV19; D gene: .; clone size: .; CDR3 DNA: TGTGCCAGTAGTATGATTGGGGGGGGCGGCTATGGCTACACCTTC; CDR3 protein: CASSMIGGGGYGYTF
J gene: TRBJ1-5; V gene: TRBV6-5; D gene: .; clone size: .; CDR3 DNA: TGTGCCAGCAGTCCCCCGGACAGAATCAATCAGCCCCAGCATTTT; CDR3 protein: CASSPPDRINQPQHF
J gene: TRBJ2-1; V gene: TRBV2; D gene: TRBD1; clone size: once; CDR3 DNA: TGTGCCAGCAGTGAAGAGGGACAGGGGGCCGATGAGCAGTTCTTC; CDR3 protein: CASSEEGQGADEQFF
J gene: TRBJ2-1; V gene: TRBV25-1; D gene: .; clone size: .; CDR3 DNA: TGTGCCAGCAGAGGGGGCTCGTCCGGGGGGGATGAGCAGTTCTTC; CDR3 protein: CASRGGSSGGDEQFF
J gene: TRBJ1-4; V gene: TRBV6-6; D gene: TRBD1; clone size: few; CDR3 DNA: TGTGCCAGCAGACAGGGGGGAAAACTGTTTTTT; CDR3 protein: CASRQGGKLFF
J gene: TRBJ1-6; V gene: TRBV2; D gene: TRBD1; clone size: .; CDR3 DNA: TGTGCCAGCAGCCAAGGACAGGGGTTATGGGCCAATTCACCCCTCCACTTT; CDR3 protein: CASSQGQGLWANSPLHF
J gene: TRBJ1-2; V gene: TRBV12-3/TRBV12-4; D gene: .; clone size: .; CDR3 DNA: TGTGCCAGCGCGATGGGGGGAGAGGGCTACACCTTC; CDR3 protein: CASAMGGEGYTF
J gene: TRBJ2-7; V gene: TRBV18; D gene: .; clone size: .; CDR3 DNA: TGTGCCAGCTCACCACTTGGACACAACTCCTACGAGCAGTACTTC; CDR3 protein: CASSPLGHNSYEQYF
J gene: TRBJ1-2; V gene: TRBV19; D gene: .; clone size: few; CDR3 DNA: TGTGCCAGTAGTATCGCCCCGGCGGGCTATGGCTACACCTTC; CDR3 protein: CASSIAPAGYGYTF
J gene: TRBJ2-3; V gene: TRBV3-1/TRBV3-2; D gene: TRBD2; clone size: .; CDR3 DNA: TGTGCCAGCAGCCACCGGACTAGCGGGAGTCCCCCAGATACGCAGTATTTT; CDR3 protein: CASSHRTSGSPPDTQYF
J gene: TRBJ2-7; V gene: TRBV3-1/TRBV3-2; D gene: .; clone size: .; CDR3 DNA: TGTGCCAGCAGCCAAGATCGAGGAACTGGGCAGTACTTC; CDR3 protein: CASSQDRGTGQYF
J gene: TRBJ2-3; V gene: TRBV4-3; D gene: TRBD2; clone size: .; CDR3 DNA: TGCGCCAGCAGCCCGGGACTAGCGGGAGGGTTCACAGATACGCAGTATTTT; CDR3 protein: CASSPGLAGGFTDTQYF
J gene: TRBJ2-1; V gene: TRBV5-8; D gene: TRBD1; clone size: .; CDR3 DNA: TGTGCCAGCAGCTCCCAGGGGGCGATTTACAATGAGCAGTTCTTC; CDR3 protein: CASSSQGAIYNEQFF
J gene: TRBJ1-5; V gene: TRBV30; D gene: .; clone size: .; CDR3 DNA: TGTGCCTGGAGGGGCCAGGGCAATCAGCCCCAGCATTTT; CDR3 protein: CAWRGQGNQPQHF
J gene: TRBJ2-2; V gene: TRBV10-3; D gene: .; clone size: .; CDR3 DNA: TGTGCCATCAGTGTTTCCCCAGGGGGGGAGCTGTTTTTT; CDR3 protein: CAISVSPGGELFF
J gene: TRBJ1-2; V gene: TRBV6-5; D gene: .; clone size: .; CDR3 DNA: TGTGCCAGCAGTTACTCCCCTCGGTCCTATGGCTACACCTTC; CDR3 protein: CASSYSPRSYGYTF
J gene: TRBJ2-1; V gene: TRBV11-2; D gene: .; clone size: .; CDR3 DNA: TGTGCCAGCAGCCAACGGGGGTTGAGGGAAAGTGAGCAGTTCTTC; CDR3 protein: CASSQRGLRESEQFF
J gene: TRBJ2-1; V gene: TRBV13; D gene: .; clone size: .; CDR3 DNA: TGTGCCAGCAGCTTAAGGAGAAGCGGCGAGCAGTTCTTC; CDR3 protein: CASSLRRSGEQFF
J gene: TRBJ2-3; V gene: TRBV2; D gene: TRBD1; clone size: .; CDR3 DNA: TGTGCCAGCAGGCCACAGGGGACCCGGGGAGATACGCAGTATTTT; CDR3 protein: CASRPQGTRGDTQYF
J gene: TRBJ1-5; V gene: TRBV18; D gene: TRBD1; clone size: .; CDR3 DNA: TGTGCCAGCTCACGCGACAGGGGAGGCAATCAGCCCCAGCATTTT; CDR3 protein: CASSRDRGGNQPQHF